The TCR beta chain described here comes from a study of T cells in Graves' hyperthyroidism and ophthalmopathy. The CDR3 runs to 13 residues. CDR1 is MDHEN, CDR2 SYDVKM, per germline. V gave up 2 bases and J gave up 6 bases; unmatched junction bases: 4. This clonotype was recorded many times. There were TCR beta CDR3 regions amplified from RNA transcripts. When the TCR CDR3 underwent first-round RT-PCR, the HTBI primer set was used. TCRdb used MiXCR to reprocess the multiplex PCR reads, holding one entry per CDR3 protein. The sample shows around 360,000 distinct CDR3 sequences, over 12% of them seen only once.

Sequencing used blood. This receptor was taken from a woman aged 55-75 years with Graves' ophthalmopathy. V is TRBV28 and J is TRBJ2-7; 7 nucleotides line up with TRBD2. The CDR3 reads CASSLAGVLEQYF. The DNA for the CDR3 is TGTGCCAGCAGTTTAGCGGGAGTACTCGAGCAGTACTTC.